Each of the 17 T cell receptor beta chains below was sequenced from the same sample in a study. TCRdb itself ran the RT-PCR reads through MiXCR, one entry per CDR3 protein. The sample contains more than 600,000 distinct CDR3 sequences, 12% to 15% of which appear only once. Sequenced input: memory CD4+ T cells from blood. The receptors were sampled from a female donor in good health, serving as a healthy control.

This clonotype has just a few counts. The CDR3 protein is CASTDNSPLHF. CDR3 DNA: TGTGCCAGCACGGATAATTCACCCCTCCACTTT. The chain combines TRBV2 with TRBJ1-6; no firm D call. The CDR3 runs 11 residues. The germline V and J ends were trimmed by 7 bases and 5 bases, with 3 bases remaining between them. Per germline, CDR1 SNHLY and CDR2 FYNNEI.

This clonotype was observed many times. The chain combines TRBV5-1 with TRBJ2-7; 11 positions match TRBD2. With 0 bases clipped from V and 9 bases from J, the junction kept 11 bases outside the gene matches. Germline V gene lookup returns CDR1 SGHRS and CDR2 YFSETQ. The CDR3 runs to 16 residues. The DNA for the CDR3 is TGCGCCAGCAGCTTGGAACCCTCTAGCGGGAGGAACCGGCAGTACTTC. Translated, it gives CASSLEPSSGRNRQYF.

V usage is TRBV9 and J usage is TRBJ2-1; possibly TRBD1 for D (6 bases). CDR1 SGDLS and CDR2 YYNGEE come from the germline V gene. The CDR3 covers 12 residues. Trimming cost V 7 bases and J 1 base, with 6 bases left between them. The CDR3 protein is CASGQSYNEQFF. The CDR3 coding sequence is TGTGCCAGCGGACAGTCCTACAATGAGCAGTTCTTC.

The chain recombines TRBV20-1 with TRBJ2-3; no reliable D call. Germline V gene lookup returns CDR1 DFQATT and CDR2 SNEGSKA (reference sequence). The V and J ends lost 7 bases and 1 base respectively, with 9 bases between them. The CDR3 contains 12 residues. Written as DNA, the CDR3 is TGCAGTGGGGGTCGGGGCACAGATACGCAGTATTTT. It translates to CSGGRGTDTQYF.

This clonotype was picked up a small number of times. The chain combines TRBV6-2 or TRBV6-3 with TRBJ2-2; TRBD1 is a possible D gene (7 bases). From germline, CDR1 is MNHEY and CDR2 SVGEGT. The CDR3 spans 17 residues. V shed 5 bases and J shed 4 bases, with 20 bases lying between them. The CDR3 DNA is TGTGCCAGCAGTCCGAGCGCAGGGGGGAGAGGCACCGGGGAGCTGTTTTTT. It encodes CASSPSAGGRGTGELFF.

This clonotype has more than one count but fewer than ten. The rearrangement uses TRBV28 and TRBJ1-5, with a tentative D call TRBD1 (6 bases). Per the germline V gene, CDR1 is MDHEN and CDR2 is SYDVKM. This CDR3 is built from 16 residues. V shed 4 bases and J shed 7 bases, with 20 bases lying between them. The CDR3, as DNA: TGTGCCAGCAGTTCCTACTTACAGGGTTGGGTGCAGCCCCAGCATTTT. This gives the protein CASSSYLQGWVQPQHF.

The chain employs TRBV5-1 and TRBJ1-4; 8 bases map to TRBD1. Germline trimming cut 2 bases from V and 8 bases from J; bases unmatched to any gene: 2. Germline CDR1 and CDR2: SGHRS and YFSETQ. This CDR3 is built from 13 residues. DNA of the CDR3: TGCGCCAGCAGCTTCCAGGGGGCCGAAAAACTGTTTTTT. Encoded protein: CASSFQGAEKLFF.

This clonotype showed up many times. The CDR3 protein is CASSQDSGQGWNSPLHF. In nucleotides, the CDR3 is TGCGCCAGCAGCCAAGATAGTGGCCAGGGGTGGAATTCACCCCTCCACTTT. The rearrangement links TRBV4-3 to TRBJ1-6; possible D gene TRBD1, 6 bases. The CDR3 contains 17 residues. CDR1 and CDR2 from the germline V gene are LGHNA and YSLEER. V lost 0 bases and J lost 7, with 16 bases in between.

V and J are TRBV9 and TRBJ2-4, with D possibly being TRBD1 or TRBD2 (5 bases each). V gave up 0 bases and J gave up 8 bases, with 18 bases separating them. The CDR3 is made up of 16 amino acids. In germline, CDR1 is SGDLS, CDR2 YYNGEE. The CDR3 loop reads CASSVGDGVAVDIQYF. For the CDR3, the DNA is TGTGCCAGCAGCGTAGGGGACGGGGTTGCAGTGGACATTCAGTACTTC.

Note on this clonotype: An end of the junction does not agree with germline; a read error may underlie this. The V gene is TRBV7-9, the J gene TRBJ1-4, with D hard to call. Germline CDR1 reads SEHNR; CDR2 reads FQNEAQ (reference sequence). CDR3 length: 14 amino acids. The CDR3 loop is CASSLSGANEKLFF. As DNA, the CDR3 is TGTGCCAGCAGCTTATCCGGCGCCAATGAAAAATTGTTTTTT.

There are many counts of this clonotype. The chain carries TRBV7-6 and TRBJ2-7; 9 nucleotides align to TRBD1. Germline V gene sequence: CDR1 SGHVS, CDR2 FNYEAQ. The CDR3 has 14 amino acids. Trimming at V came to 4 bases and at J to 3 bases, leaving 4 bases not matched to a gene. This chain's CDR3 is CASSSGQGSYEQYF. CDR3 DNA sequence: TGTGCCAGCAGCTCGGGACAGGGAAGCTACGAGCAGTACTTC.

This clonotype has at least ten counts. The chain recombines TRBV5-1 with TRBJ1-1; D remains ambiguous. Deletions cut 3 bases from V and 6 bases from J, with 15 bases between. CDR3 length equals 14 residues. Looked up from germline, CDR1 is SGHRS and CDR2 is YFSETQ. The CDR3 region has the DNA TGCGCCAGCAGCTCCCTATCGGGTCCCGCTGAAGCTTTCTTT. Translated, it gives CASSSLSGPAEAFF.

The chain uses TRBV7-2 and TRBJ2-7; TRBD1 aligns across 9 bases. This CDR3 spans 16 amino acids. CDR1 is SGHTA and CDR2 is FQGNSA in the germline V gene. J lost 3 bases, V lost 5 bases, and 11 bases had no gene match. The CDR3 coding sequence is TGTGCCAGCAGCCCCACTCTGGACAGGGGAGTCTACGAGCAGTACTTC. Translated: CASSPTLDRGVYEQYF.

This clonotype came up a few times. The V call is TRBV7-8, the J call TRBJ1-1; D is ambiguous. Looked up from germline, CDR1 is SGHVS and CDR2 is FQNEAQ. The CDR3 spans 16 residues. The germline V and J ends were trimmed by 5 bases and 0 bases, with 16 bases remaining between them. This chain's CDR3 is CASSITSRGMNTEAFF. The CDR3 DNA follows: TGTGCCAGCAGCATTACTTCACGGGGAATGAACACTGAAGCTTTCTTT.

This chain uses TRBV3-1 with TRBJ1-1; D may be TRBD1 (5 bases). Germline loops: CDR1 LGHDT, CDR2 YNNKEL (reference sequence). Between the trimmed V and J ends, which lost 4 bases and 1 base, there was a span of 13 bases. The CDR3 is 15 residues long. Here the CDR3 reads CASSRSGTGNTEAFF. The CDR3 nucleotides are TGTGCCAGCAGCCGTTCCGGGACGGGGAACACTGAAGCTTTCTTT.

This clonotype was seen only a few times. The chain has TRBV9 and TRBJ1-6; D possibly corresponds to TRBD1 (6 bases). Germline V gene lookup returns CDR1 SGDLS and CDR2 YYNGEE. Trimming took off 3 bases at V and 6 bases at J, with 13 bases between the two ends. CDR3 size: 15 residues. Here the CDR3 reads CASSGPGHSNSPLHF. The CDR3 DNA sequence: TGTGCCAGCAGCGGGCCGGGACATTCTAATTCACCCCTCCACTTT.

This clonotype was detected ten times or more. The rearrangement uses TRBV7-2 and TRBJ2-7; D not resolved. The CDR3 sequence is 12 residues long. Trimming stripped 4 bases from V and 1 base from J, with 5 bases between. Per the germline V gene, CDR1 is SGHTA and CDR2 is FQGNSA. Here the CDR3 reads CASSSFSYEQYF. The DNA of the CDR3 is TGTGCCAGCAGCTCTTTTTCCTACGAGCAGTACTTC.